The clone carrying this TCR beta chain has ten or more counts. Germline V gene data show CDR1 as LNHDA and CDR2 as SQIVND (reference sequence). V lost 4 bases to trimming and J lost 3 bases, with 4 bases between them. This CDR3 contains 12 residues. The data are from a study of T-cell reconstitution after alpha-beta-depleted transplantation in children. Unique molecular identifiers were used to barcode this TCRbeta library. TCRdb re-derived calls from the PCR reads in MiXCR, one entry per CDR3 protein. Among about 540,000 distinct CDR3 sequences, 15% to 20% were seen once, and the ten largest hold less than 4%.

This TCR was sampled from a human donor who donated a stem cell graft to a child with acute lymphoblastic leukemia. The chain employs TRBV19 and TRBJ2-1; D call uncertain. The sequenced sample was PBMCs from the stem cell graft donor, obtained from the stem cell graft. The CDR3 sequence is CASSTNYNEQFF. The CDR3 nucleotides are TGTGCCAGTAGTACAAACTACAATGAGCAGTTCTTC.